These 6 T cell receptor beta chains came from one sample sequenced in a study of blood T cell repertoires in COVID-19. The repertoire was sequenced with immunoSEQ multiplex PCR; TCRdb's copy has only in-frame clones and lacks some. Altogether approximately 140,000 clones are present, roughly 80% being singletons, with the ten largest covering around 3.1%. The sample consisted of peripheral blood. These receptors were collected from a woman between 40 and 50 years old with active or convalescent COVID-19.

This clone is labeled medium-sized. The rearrangement uses TRBV13 and TRBJ1-1; maybe TRBD1 (6 bases). This CDR3 has 14 amino acids. V was pared by 4 bases and J by 1 base, with 10 bases between. Germline V gene lookup returns CDR1 PRHDT and CDR2 FYEKMQ (reference sequence). CDR3 sequence reads: CASSYMTGNTEAFF. The CDR3 DNA reads as TGTGCCAGCAGCTACATGACAGGGAACACTGAAGCTTTCTTT.

This sequence joins TRBV2 and TRBJ2-2, with 7 positions matching TRBD2. J was trimmed by 5 bases and V by 6 bases; bases with no gene match: 6. Germline CDR1 SNHLY, CDR2 FYNNEI. The CDR3 contains 14 residues. CDR3 amino acids: CASRDGTITGELFF. CDR3 nucleotides: TGTGCCAGCAGAGACGGGACTATTACCGGGGAGCTGTTTTTT.

The chain carries TRBV28 and TRBJ1-3, with D perhaps matching TRBD1 (5 bases). The CDR3 contains 17 residues. The V gene lost 7 bases and the J gene lost 0 bases, with 19 bases spanning the gap. Looked up from germline, CDR1 is MDHEN and CDR2 is SYDVKM. The CDR3 nucleotides are TGTGCCAGCACCCTAGGGGCCTGGACCTTCTCTGGAAACACCATATATTTT. This sequence encodes CASTLGAWTFSGNTIYF.

V usage is TRBV27 and J usage is TRBJ1-1, with 11 positions matching TRBD1. CDR1 is MNHEY and CDR2 is SMNVEV in the germline V gene (reference sequence). The V segment lost 3 bases and the J segment 3 bases; nucleotides outside the gene matches: 15. The CDR3 has 19 amino acids. The CDR3 DNA is TGTGCCAGCAGTTTTGTAGGACAGGGGGCTATAGAAACGGACACTGAAGCTTTCTTT. It encodes CASSFVGQGAIETDTEAFF.

The rearrangement joins TRBV2 to TRBJ1-5; 7 nucleotides line up with TRBD1. The CDR3 has 15 amino acids. The V and J ends lost 4 bases and 4 bases, in that order; junction bases with no gene match: 7. The germline CDR1 and CDR2 sequences are SNHLY and FYNNEI. CDR3 DNA sequence: TGTGCCAGCAGTGTAGCAGGACAGGTAAATCAGCCCCAGCATTTT. This gives the protein CASSVAGQVNQPQHF.

V is TRBV6-2 or TRBV6-3 and J is TRBJ2-7; D gene unclear. Deletions cut 5 bases from V and 4 bases from J, with 21 bases between. The CDR3 totals 16 residues. Per the germline V gene, CDR1 is MNHEY and CDR2 is SVGEGT. The CDR3 reads CASSLFQFLAVYEQYF. The CDR3 DNA is TGTGCCAGCAGTCTTTTCCAATTCCTGGCGGTATACGAGCAGTACTTC.